The next 11 T cell receptor beta chains were all read from a single sample in a study of blood T cells in healthy people across ages. A sample-barcoded 5' primer and a J-beta primer mix were used in a second PCR of about 6 to 12 cycles. TCRdb re-derived calls from the 5' RACE reads in MiXCR, one entry per CDR3 protein. The sample has about 1.4 million distinct CDR3 sequences; 55% to 75% are singletons. The sample consisted of blood. These TCRs come from a man aged 18 to 30 in good health.

The J gene is TRBJ2-7, the V gene TRBV4-3; D unresolved. Germline assignment: CDR1 LGHNA and CDR2 YSLEER. This CDR3 is built from 14 residues. V lost 0 bases to trimming and J lost 3 bases, with 9 bases between them. The CDR3 sequence: CASSQDMLGYEQYF. DNA of the CDR3: TGCGCCAGCAGCCAAGACATGCTCGGCTACGAGCAGTACTTC.

The sample holds a few counts of this clonotype. The chain employs TRBV7-2 and TRBJ1-2, with D unresolved. Germline CDR1 and CDR2: SGHTA and FQGNSA. The V end was cut by 6 bases, the J end by 8 bases, with 16 bases between. This CDR3 contains 13 residues. The CDR3 nucleotides are TGTGCCAGCAGAACAACCGGGCACTGGGGCTACACCTTC. Its translation: CASRTTGHWGYTF.

The table lists this clonotype with a few counts. The gene calls are TRBV20-1 and TRBJ2-7; TRBD2 matches 10 bases. The trim removed 4 bases at V and 0 bases at J, leaving 6 bases unmatched. Germline loops: CDR1 DFQATT, CDR2 SNEGSKA (reference sequence). The CDR3 is 15 amino acids. Here the CDR3 reads CSATHSSGSSYEQYF. The CDR3 DNA is TGCAGTGCTACCCACTCTAGCGGGAGCTCCTACGAGCAGTACTTC.

The chain joins TRBV20-1 to TRBJ2-7; maybe TRBD1 (5 bases). V dropped 0 bases and J dropped 3 bases, with 9 bases sitting between them. CDR3 length: 13 residues. Germline V lookup: CDR1 DFQATT, CDR2 SNEGSKA (reference sequence). The CDR3 nucleotides are TGCAGTGCTAGAGATCCCGGACACTACGAGCAGTACTTC. As protein: CSARDPGHYEQYF.

A remark on this clonotype: A read error may account for a junction end that differs from germline. The chain carries TRBV12-3 or TRBV12-4 and TRBJ2-3; tentatively, D is TRBD1 (5 bases). The CDR3 loop spans 15 amino acids. The DNA of the CDR3 is TGCGCCAGCAGTGGCAACACGGACACCACAGATACGCAGTATTTT. Its protein product is CASSGNTDTTDTQYF.

A few counts support this clonotype. CDR3 sequence (DNA): TGTGCCACCGGGGACTATCGGGGCGAGCAGTACTTC. The encoded protein is CATGDYRGEQYF. The V call is TRBV10-3, the J call TRBJ2-7; 7 bases fit TRBD2. Germline V CDR1 and CDR2: ENHRY, SYGVKD. The CDR3 runs to 12 residues. The trim removed 10 bases at V and 6 bases at J, leaving 9 bases unmatched.

This rearrangement joins TRBV29-1 to TRBJ2-7; D possibly corresponds to TRBD1 (6 bases). The V gene lost 6 bases and the J gene lost 3 bases, with 18 bases spanning the gap. From germline, CDR1 is SQVTM and CDR2 ANQGSEA. The CDR3 covers 14 residues. CDR3 in amino acids: CSVLLGDNRYEQYF. The CDR3 bases are TGCAGCGTGCTTCTTGGGGACAACCGCTACGAGCAGTACTTC.

This clonotype appeared a few times. The gene calls are TRBV7-9 and TRBJ2-4, with D tentatively TRBD1 (6 bases). Trimming took 5 bases from V and 0 from J, leaving 17 bases between them. This CDR3 is 17 amino acids long. Germline V gene lookup returns CDR1 SEHNR and CDR2 FQNEAQ (reference sequence). Here the CDR3 reads CASSGSGQRLAKNIQYF. The CDR3 DNA reads TGTGCCAGCAGCGGATCAGGACAGCGTCTAGCCAAAAACATTCAGTACTTC.

V and J are TRBV4-2 and TRBJ1-6; D gene uncertain. The V end lost 0 bases, the J end lost 7 bases, and 10 bases lay between the germline ends. Germline V gene lookup returns CDR1 LGHNA and CDR2 YNFKEQ. The CDR3 covers 15 residues. The CDR3 here is CASSQEVGGNSPLHF. The CDR3 nucleotides are TGTGCCAGCAGCCAAGAAGTGGGCGGGAATTCACCCCTCCACTTT.

The V gene is TRBV2, the J gene TRBJ2-7; D is unclear. The germline CDR1 and CDR2 sequences are SNHLY and FYNNEI. V was shortened by 5 bases and J by 0 bases, with 11 bases between the two germline ends. The CDR3 is 14 residues long. CDR3 amino acids: CASSPQVYSYEQYF. The CDR3 DNA follows: TGTGCCAGCAGTCCTCAGGTTTACTCCTACGAGCAGTACTTC.

This clonotype appeared a few times. The chain carries TRBV7-9 and TRBJ2-7; D gene ambiguous. V was shortened by 4 bases and J by 6 bases, with 7 bases between the two germline ends. The CDR3 length is 11 residues. CDR1 is SEHNR and CDR2 is FQNEAQ in the germline V gene (reference sequence). The CDR3 is CASSSAPEQYF. The CDR3 region has the DNA TGTGCCAGCAGCTCCGCCCCCGAGCAGTACTTC.